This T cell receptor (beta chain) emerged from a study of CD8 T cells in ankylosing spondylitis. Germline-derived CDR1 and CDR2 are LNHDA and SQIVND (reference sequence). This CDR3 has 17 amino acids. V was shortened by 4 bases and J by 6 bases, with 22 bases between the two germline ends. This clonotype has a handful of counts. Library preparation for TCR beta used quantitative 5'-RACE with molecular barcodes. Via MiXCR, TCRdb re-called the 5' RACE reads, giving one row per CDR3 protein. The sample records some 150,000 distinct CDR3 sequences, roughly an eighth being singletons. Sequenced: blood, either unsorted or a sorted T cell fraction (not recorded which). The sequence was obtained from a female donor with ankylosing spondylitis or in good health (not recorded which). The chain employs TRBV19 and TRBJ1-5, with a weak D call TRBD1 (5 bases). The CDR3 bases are TGTGCCAGTAGTAGTCGGGTGGCAGGCTCCGGGGGTCAGCCCCAGCATTTT. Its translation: CASSSRVAGSGGQPQHF.